Presented here are 10 T cell receptor beta chains from one specimen sequenced in a study of cytomegalovirus exposure and HLA in healthy donors. The protocol was immunoSEQ multiplex PCR, while the TCRdb copy is restricted to in-frame clones and leaves out a portion. The sample carries 200,000 to 250,000 clones, around 78% recorded once. Sequencing used PBMCs. These TCRs come from a woman aged 18-29 years in good health and CMV-seronegative.

This clone was counted a few times. V gene TRBV5-1 combines with J gene TRBJ1-1; D unresolved. The CDR3 spans 12 residues. CDR1 is SGHRS, CDR2 YFSETQ, per germline. V was trimmed by 6 bases and J by 7 bases, leaving 13 bases between them. CDR3 region: CASKKTADEAFF. The CDR3 DNA reads TGCGCCAGCAAGAAAACGGCTGATGAAGCTTTCTTT. Complete variable domain (other parts from reference TRBV5-1 and TRBJ1-1): KAGVTQTPRYLIKTRGQQVTLSCSPISGHRSVSWYQQTPGQGLQFLFEYFSETQRNKGNFPGRFSGRQFSNSRSEMNVSTLELGDSALYLCASKKTADEAFFGQGTRLTVV.

CDR3 DNA sequence: TGTGCCAGCAACTCAAACGGCCAAAATGGGAACACTGAAGCTTTCTTT. It yields the protein CASNSNGQNGNTEAFF. The rearrangement joins TRBV6-6 to TRBJ1-1; D unclear. The CDR3 contains 16 residues. V dropped 7 bases and J dropped 1 base, with 19 bases sitting between them. The germline V gene encodes CDR1 MNHNY and CDR2 SVGAGI (reference sequence).

The rearrangement links TRBV5-8 to TRBJ2-7, with 11 bases fitting TRBD1. The CDR3 extends over 15 amino acids. Germline V gives CDR1 SGHTS, CDR2 YDEGEE. V shed 0 bases and J 6 bases; nucleotides not matched to a gene: 5. The CDR3 protein is CASSLAGTGGGEQYF. The CDR3 bases are TGTGCCAGCAGCTTGGCCGGGACAGGGGGAGGCGAGCAGTACTTC. The variable domain in full, completed from reference TRBV5-8 and TRBJ2-7, reads EAGVTQSPTHLIKTRGQQATLRCSPISGHTSVYWYQQALGLGLQFLLWYDEGEERNRGNFPPRFSGRQFPNYSSELNVNALELEDSALYLCASSLAGTGGGEQYFGPGTRLTVT.

This chain connects TRBV5-1 to TRBJ2-1, with 9 bases matching TRBD2. With 4 bases clipped from V and 4 bases from J, the junction kept 6 bases outside the gene matches. Germline loops: CDR1 SGHRS, CDR2 YFSETQ. This CDR3 region has 15 residues. CDR3 coding DNA: TGCGCCAGCAGCCTAGGGACTAGCATTTACAATGAGCAGTTCTTC. This gives the protein CASSLGTSIYNEQFF. Supplemented by reference TRBV5-1 and TRBJ2-1, the full variable domain reads KAGVTQTPRYLIKTRGQQVTLSCSPISGHRSVSWYQQTPGQGLQFLFEYFSETQRNKGNFPGRFSGRQFSNSRSEMNVSTLELGDSALYLCASSLGTSIYNEQFFGPGTRLTVL.

V and J are TRBV7-3 and TRBJ2-2; D may match TRBD1 or TRBD2 (5 bases each). The CDR3 is made up of 13 amino acids. Germline V CDR1 and CDR2: SGHTA, FQGTGA. V was pared by 4 bases and J by 6 bases, with 9 bases between. CDR3 region: CASSYRDAGELFF. CDR3 DNA sequence: TGTGCCAGCAGCTATAGGGACGCCGGGGAGCTGTTTTTT.

This sequence joins TRBV28 and TRBJ1-5; D not resolved. This CDR3 is built from 15 residues. V dropped 7 bases and J dropped 2 bases, with 15 bases sitting between them. From germline, CDR1 is MDHEN and CDR2 SYDVKM. The CDR3 loop reads CASIEVRLGNQPQHF. CDR3 bases: TGTGCCAGCATAGAGGTACGGTTGGGCAATCAGCCCCAGCATTTT.

V usage is TRBV27 and J usage is TRBJ2-1; weak D call: TRBD1 (7 bases). V lost 7 bases and J 0 bases, leaving 10 bases between the germline ends. Germline values: CDR1 MNHEY, CDR2 SMNVEV (reference sequence). The CDR3 runs 14 residues. This CDR3 is CASTRGASYNEQFF. As DNA, the CDR3 is TGTGCCAGCACCAGGGGGGCCTCCTACAATGAGCAGTTCTTC.

The chain joins TRBV27 to TRBJ1-2; a possible D gene is TRBD1 (5 bases). V was clipped by 1 base and J by 2 bases, with 14 bases between them. This CDR3 has 16 amino acids. Germline V CDR1 and CDR2: MNHEY, SMNVEV (reference sequence). The CDR3 DNA reads as TGTGCCAGCAGTTTATTAAGGGGCAGAGACAACTATGGCTACACCTTC. Its protein is CASSLLRGRDNYGYTF.

The V gene is TRBV7-6, the J gene TRBJ2-3; tentatively, D is TRBD1 or TRBD2 (6 bases each). The CDR3 spans 13 residues. From germline, CDR1 is SGHVS and CDR2 FNYEAQ. V lost 7 bases and J 9 bases, leaving 17 bases between the germline ends. The CDR3: CASTHLGGRTQYF. The DNA of the CDR3 is TGTGCCAGCACCCATCTCGGGGGCCGAACGCAGTATTTT.

Worth noting for this clone: This CDR3 is also generated by other DNA sequences in the sample. The rearrangement links TRBV27 to TRBJ2-1; D is possibly TRBD1 (6 bases). Germline V gene lookup returns CDR1 MNHEY and CDR2 SMNVEV (reference sequence). This CDR3 is built from 14 residues. V was clipped by 2 bases and J by 7 bases, with 12 bases between them. CDR3 sequence (DNA): TGTGCCAGCAGTTTAAGACGGACAGCGAATGAGCAGTTCTTC. It codes for CASSLRRTANEQFF.